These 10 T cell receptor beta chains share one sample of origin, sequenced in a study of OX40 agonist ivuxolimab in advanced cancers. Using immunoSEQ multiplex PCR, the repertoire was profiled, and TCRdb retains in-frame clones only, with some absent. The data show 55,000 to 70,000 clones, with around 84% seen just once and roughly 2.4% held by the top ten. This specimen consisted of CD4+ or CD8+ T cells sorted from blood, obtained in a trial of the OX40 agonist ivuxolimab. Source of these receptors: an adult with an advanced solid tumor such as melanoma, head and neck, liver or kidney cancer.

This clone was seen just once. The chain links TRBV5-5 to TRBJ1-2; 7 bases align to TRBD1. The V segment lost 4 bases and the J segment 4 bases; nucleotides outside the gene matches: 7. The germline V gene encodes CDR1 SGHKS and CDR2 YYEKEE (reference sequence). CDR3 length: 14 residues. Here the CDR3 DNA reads TGTGCCAGCAGCCAGACAGGGATTGTCTATGGCTACACCTTC. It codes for CASSQTGIVYGYTF.

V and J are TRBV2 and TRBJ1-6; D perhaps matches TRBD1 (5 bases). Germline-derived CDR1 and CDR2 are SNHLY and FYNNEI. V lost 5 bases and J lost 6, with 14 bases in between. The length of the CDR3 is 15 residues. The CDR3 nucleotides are TGTGCCAGCAGTCGAGAGGGGAGGCTTAATTCACCCCTCCACTTT. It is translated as CASSREGRLNSPLHF. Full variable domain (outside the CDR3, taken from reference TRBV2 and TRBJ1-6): EPEVTQTPSHQVTQMGQEVILRCVPISNHLYFYWYRQILGQKVEFLVSFYNNEISEKSEIFDDQFSVERPDGSNFTLKIRSTKLEDSAMYFCASSREGRLNSPLHFGNGTRLTVT.

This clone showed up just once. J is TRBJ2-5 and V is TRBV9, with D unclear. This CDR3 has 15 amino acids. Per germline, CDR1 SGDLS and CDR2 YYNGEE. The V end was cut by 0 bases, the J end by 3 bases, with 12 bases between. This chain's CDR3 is CASSVAEAPEETQYF. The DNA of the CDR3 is TGTGCCAGCAGCGTAGCTGAGGCCCCTGAAGAGACCCAGTACTTC.

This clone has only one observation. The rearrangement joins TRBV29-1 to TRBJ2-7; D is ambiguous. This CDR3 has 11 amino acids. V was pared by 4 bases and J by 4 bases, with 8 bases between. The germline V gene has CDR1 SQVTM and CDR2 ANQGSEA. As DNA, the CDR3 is TGCAGCGTTGTAGCCGGTTACGAGCAGTACTTC. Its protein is CSVVAGYEQYF.

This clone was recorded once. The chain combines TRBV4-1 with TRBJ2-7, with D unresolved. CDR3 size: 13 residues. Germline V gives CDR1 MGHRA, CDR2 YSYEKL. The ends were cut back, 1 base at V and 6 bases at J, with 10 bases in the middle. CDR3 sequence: CASSQAAAAEQYF. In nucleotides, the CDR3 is TGCGCCAGCAGCCAAGCGGCGGCCGCCGAGCAGTACTTC.

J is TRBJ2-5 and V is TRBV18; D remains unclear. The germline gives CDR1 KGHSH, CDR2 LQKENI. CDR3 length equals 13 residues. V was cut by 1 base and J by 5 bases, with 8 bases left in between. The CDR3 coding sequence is TGTGCCAGCTCACCACAAATTCGGGAGACCCAGTACTTC. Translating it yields CASSPQIRETQYF.

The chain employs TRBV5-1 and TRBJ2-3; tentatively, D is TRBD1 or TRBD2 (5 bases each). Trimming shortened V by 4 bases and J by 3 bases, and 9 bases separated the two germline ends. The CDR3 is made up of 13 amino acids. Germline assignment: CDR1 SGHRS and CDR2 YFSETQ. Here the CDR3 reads CASSRDGTDTQYF. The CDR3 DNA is TGCGCCAGCAGCCGGGACGGAACAGATACGCAGTATTTT. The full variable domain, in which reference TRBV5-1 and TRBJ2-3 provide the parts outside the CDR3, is KAGVTQTPRYLIKTRGQQVTLSCSPISGHRSVSWYQQTPGQGLQFLFEYFSETQRNKGNFPGRFSGRQFSNSRSEMNVSTLELGDSALYLCASSRDGTDTQYFGPGTRLTVL.

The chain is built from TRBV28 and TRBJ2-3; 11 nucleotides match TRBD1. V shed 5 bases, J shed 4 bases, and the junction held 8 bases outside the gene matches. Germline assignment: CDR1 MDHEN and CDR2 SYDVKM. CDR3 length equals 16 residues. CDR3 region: CASSPLGQGESDTQYF. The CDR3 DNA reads TGTGCCAGCAGTCCCCTGGGACAGGGGGAGTCAGATACGCAGTATTTT.

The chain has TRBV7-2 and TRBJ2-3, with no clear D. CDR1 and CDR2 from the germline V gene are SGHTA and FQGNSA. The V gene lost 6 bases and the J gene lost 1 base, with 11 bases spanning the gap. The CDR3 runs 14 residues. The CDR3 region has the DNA TGTGCCAGCAGGTCAAGTAGGGGCACAGATACGCAGTATTTT. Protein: CASRSSRGTDTQYF.

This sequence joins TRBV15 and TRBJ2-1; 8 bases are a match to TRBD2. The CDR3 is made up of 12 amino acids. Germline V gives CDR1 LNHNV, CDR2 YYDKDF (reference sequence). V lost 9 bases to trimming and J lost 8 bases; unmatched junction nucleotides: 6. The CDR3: CATVSGGHEQFF. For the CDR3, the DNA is TGTGCCACGGTGAGCGGGGGTCATGAGCAGTTCTTC.